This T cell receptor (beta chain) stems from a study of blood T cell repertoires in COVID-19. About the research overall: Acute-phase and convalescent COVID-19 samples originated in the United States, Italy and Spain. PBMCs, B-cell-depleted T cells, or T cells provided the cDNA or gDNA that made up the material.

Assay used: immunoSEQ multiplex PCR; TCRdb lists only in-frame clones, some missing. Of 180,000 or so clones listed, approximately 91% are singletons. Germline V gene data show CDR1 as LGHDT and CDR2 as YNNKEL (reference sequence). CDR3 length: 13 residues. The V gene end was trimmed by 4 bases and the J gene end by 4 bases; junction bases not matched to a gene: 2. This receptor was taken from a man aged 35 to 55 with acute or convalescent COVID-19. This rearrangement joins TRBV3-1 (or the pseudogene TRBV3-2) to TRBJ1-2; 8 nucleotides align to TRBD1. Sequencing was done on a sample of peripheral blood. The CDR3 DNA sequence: TGTGCCAGCAGCCTGGACAGGGCCTATGGCTACACCTTC. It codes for CASSLDRAYGYTF.